The 22 T cell receptor beta chains below were found in one sample sequenced in a study of T-cell reconstitution after alpha-beta-depleted transplantation in children. Preparing the TCRbeta library involved the use of unique molecular identifiers. TCRdb independently ran MiXCR on the PCR reads; one entry per CDR3 protein. Among roughly 310,000 distinct CDR3 sequences, around 25% were seen once, and the ten largest hold over 9.5%. The material was PBMCs, mostly from graft donor cells, obtained 180 days after TCRalphabeta/CD19-depleted stem cell transplant. The receptors shown here come from a male patient under 18 who had a stem cell transplant for acute lymphoblastic leukemia, so the T cells may come from the graft donor.

The chain has TRBV9 and TRBJ2-1, with 11 bases aligning to TRBD2. CDR3 size: 19 residues. Germline lookup yields CDR1 SGDLS and CDR2 YYNGEE. V shed 2 bases and J 3 bases; nucleotides not matched to a gene: 13. The CDR3 loop is CASSVLAGGTRSHYNEQFF. CDR3 nucleotides: TGTGCCAGCAGCGTCCTAGCGGGAGGAACGCGCTCCCACTACAATGAGCAGTTCTTC.

The chain carries TRBV7-2 and TRBJ2-7; 10 bases agree with TRBD1. Germline CDR1 reads SGHTA; CDR2 reads FQGNSA. J was trimmed by 3 bases and V by 5 bases; bases with no gene match: 10. This CDR3 is 16 amino acids long. This CDR3 reads CASSPLPRTGGYEQYF. The CDR3 DNA sequence: TGTGCCAGCAGCCCGCTACCTCGGACAGGGGGCTACGAGCAGTACTTC.

The rearrangement links TRBV10-3 to TRBJ2-1, with D unresolved. This CDR3 has 12 amino acids. V lost 11 bases to trimming and J lost 0 bases, with 8 bases between them. CDR1 is ENHRY, CDR2 SYGVKD, per germline. The CDR3 sequence: CAARGSYNEQFF. CDR3 coding DNA: TGTGCCGCAAGAGGCTCCTACAATGAGCAGTTCTTC.

This clonotype was seen ten or more times. The chain is built from TRBV5-1 and TRBJ1-1; the D is unclear. The CDR3 covers 16 residues. V dropped 2 bases and J dropped 1 base, with 15 bases sitting between them. In germline, CDR1 is SGHRS, CDR2 YFSETQ. The CDR3 sequence: CASSLSSSIGNTEAFF. DNA of the CDR3: TGCGCCAGCAGCTTATCGTCGAGTATCGGGAACACTGAAGCTTTCTTT.

The J gene is TRBJ1-2, the V gene TRBV7-2; TRBD1 aligns across 8 bases. From germline, CDR1 is SGHTA and CDR2 FQGNSA. V shed 5 bases, J shed 3 bases, and the junction held 5 bases outside the gene matches. The CDR3 is 14 residues long. CDR3: CASSIGQGDYGYTF. The CDR3 DNA is TGTGCCAGCAGCATTGGACAGGGCGACTATGGCTACACCTTC.

This chain joins TRBV27 and TRBJ2-1; D may correspond to TRBD1 or TRBD2 (6 bases each). CDR1 is MNHEY, CDR2 SMNVEV, per germline (reference sequence). The CDR3 contains 15 residues. V was pared by 3 bases and J by 6 bases, with 15 bases between. The DNA for the CDR3 is TGTGCCAGCAGTTTGAGTAGGAGGGGGGCCAATGAGCAGTTCTTC. As protein: CASSLSRRGANEQFF.

The rearrangement uses TRBV12-3 or TRBV12-4 and TRBJ1-1; 8 positions match TRBD1. The CDR3 has 13 amino acids. Trimming removed 7 bases from V and 4 bases from J; junction bases left unmatched: 5. Written as DNA, the CDR3 is TGTGCCAGCAAGGACAGGGCAAGCACTGAAGCTTTCTTT. As protein: CASKDRASTEAFF.

The chain couples TRBV20-1 to TRBJ2-1; D remains ambiguous. Germline loops: CDR1 DFQATT, CDR2 SNEGSKA (reference sequence). CDR3 length equals 12 residues. V lost 5 bases, J lost 6 bases, and 11 bases lay in between. The CDR3 here is CSAGRARNEQFF. The CDR3 region has the DNA TGCAGTGCTGGCCGGGCCCGCAATGAGCAGTTCTTC.

V and J are TRBV7-1 and TRBJ2-4, with 16 bases identical to TRBD2. TRBV7-1 is noted as an ORF with a role that remains uncertain. V trimming: 3 bases; J trimming: 1 base; junction bases outside the gene matches: 18. This CDR3 is 23 amino acids long. CDR3 loop: CASSSPLGTSGRAMQSAKNIQYF. DNA of the CDR3: TGTGCCAGCAGCTCCCCTTTAGGGACTAGCGGGAGGGCCATGCAGTCTGCCAAAAACATTCAGTACTTC.

This chain connects TRBV6-1 to TRBJ1-1; TRBD1 matches 8 bases. Germline V gene data show CDR1 as MNHNS and CDR2 as SASEGT. The J segment lost 5 bases and the V segment lost 6 bases, leaving 14 bases of the junction unmatched. CDR3 length: 16 residues. The CDR3 sequence is CASSWPQGARVTEAFF. In DNA, the CDR3 is TGTGCCAGCAGCTGGCCGCAGGGGGCGCGGGTGACTGAAGCTTTCTTT.

The chain links TRBV14 to TRBJ1-2; unclear D gene. This CDR3 contains 15 residues. Germline values: CDR1 SGHDN, CDR2 FVKESK. Trimming stripped 1 base from V and 1 base from J, with 10 bases between. The chain's CDR3 is CASSQAPNSNYGYTF. The CDR3 nucleotides read TGTGCCAGCAGCCAAGCACCGAACAGTAACTATGGCTACACCTTC.

This clonotype was counted many times. The chain couples TRBV5-1 to TRBJ2-1; 10 bases are a match to TRBD2. Trimming cost V 5 bases and J 1 base; bases outside gene matches: 9. Germline CDR1 reads SGHRS; CDR2 reads YFSETQ. The CDR3 runs to 17 residues. The CDR3: CASSSPTSGASYNEQFF. The CDR3 nucleotides read TGCGCCAGCAGTAGTCCCACTAGCGGGGCTTCCTACAATGAGCAGTTCTTC.

The gene calls are TRBV7-9 and TRBJ2-5, with D perhaps matching TRBD2 (5 bases). Per germline, CDR1 SEHNR and CDR2 FQNEAQ (reference sequence). Trimming pared 2 bases from V and 5 bases from J, leaving 9 bases between. The CDR3 covers 13 residues. The CDR3 reads CASSLRGLETQYF. The DNA of the CDR3 is TGTGCCAGCAGCTTACGGGGATTGGAGACCCAGTACTTC.

V usage is TRBV29-1 and J usage is TRBJ2-5; no clear D gene. This CDR3 spans 10 amino acids. Germline V lookup: CDR1 SQVTM, CDR2 ANQGSEA. V lost 6 bases, J lost 5 bases, and 7 bases lay in between. For the CDR3, the DNA is TGCAGCGTAGACGGGGAGACCCAGTACTTC. Its protein product is CSVDGETQYF.

In this sample, this clonotype turned up a few times. The chain couples TRBV24-1 to TRBJ2-1; 7 positions agree with TRBD1. In germline, CDR1 is KGHDR, CDR2 SFDVKD. V lost 0 bases, J lost 2 bases, and 3 bases stayed unmatched. CDR3 length equals 16 residues. CDR3 residues: CATSDLTGTAYNEQFF. The CDR3 coding sequence is TGTGCCACCAGTGATTTGACCGGGACAGCCTACAATGAGCAGTTCTTC.

This chain joins TRBV27 and TRBJ2-3; no reliable D call. Trimming cost V 5 bases and J 0 bases, with 9 bases left between them. This CDR3 has 14 amino acids. Per germline, CDR1 MNHEY and CDR2 SMNVEV (reference sequence). CDR3 coding DNA: TGTGCCAGCAGTCGGTTGTTTAGCACAGATACGCAGTATTTT. It is translated as CASSRLFSTDTQYF.

The sample holds a few counts of this clonotype. The J gene is TRBJ1-6, the V gene TRBV5-6; D is undetermined. V lost 1 base to trimming and J lost 5 bases, with 4 bases between them. Looked up from germline, CDR1 is SGHDT and CDR2 is YYEEEE. The CDR3 has 13 amino acids. The CDR3 DNA follows: TGTGCCAGCAGCTTGTCCGATAATTCACCCCTCCACTTT. As protein: CASSLSDNSPLHF.

In its sample, this clonotype was seen a few times. The rearrangement uses TRBV4-2 and TRBJ2-1; 10 nucleotides align to TRBD2. This CDR3 region has 15 residues. Looked up from germline, CDR1 is LGHNA and CDR2 is YNFKEQ. V lost 4 bases to trimming and J lost 4 bases; unmatched junction nucleotides: 4. CDR3 amino acids: CASSLWTSGYNEQFF. Written as DNA, the CDR3 is TGTGCCAGCAGCCTGTGGACTAGCGGATACAATGAGCAGTTCTTC.

This sequence joins TRBV7-8 and TRBJ1-4; 7 nucleotides align to TRBD1. V trimming: 4 bases; J trimming: 0 bases; junction bases outside the gene matches: 14. This CDR3 contains 19 residues. Per the germline V gene, CDR1 is SGHVS and CDR2 is FQNEAQ. The CDR3 region is CASSSQTRTGAPTNEKLFF. The CDR3 DNA follows: TGTGCCAGCAGCTCTCAGACCAGGACAGGAGCCCCAACTAATGAAAAACTGTTTTTT.

The chain has TRBV12-3 or TRBV12-4 and TRBJ2-5; 12 nucleotides align to TRBD2. The CDR3 runs to 15 residues. Trimming cost V 6 bases and J 5 bases; bases outside gene matches: 7. The CDR3 coding sequence is TGTGCCAGCAGACCCGGGACTAGCGGGTTCGAGACCCAGTACTTC. Translated, it gives CASRPGTSGFETQYF.

The table lists this clonotype with a few counts. This sequence joins TRBV19 and TRBJ2-1; a possible D gene is TRBD2 (6 bases). Trimming removed 6 bases at V and 5 bases at J, with 11 bases between. The CDR3 has 13 amino acids. Germline V CDR1 and CDR2: LNHDA, SQIVND (reference sequence). The CDR3 loop reads CASSPRENNEQFF. Written as DNA, the CDR3 is TGTGCCAGTAGCCCCCGGGAGAACAATGAGCAGTTCTTC.

CDR3 nucleotide sequence: TGTGCCAGCCCCCGGGGACTAGTCAATGAGCAGTTCTTC. It codes for CASPRGLVNEQFF. The chain employs TRBV4-2 and TRBJ2-1; TRBD2 matches 8 bases. After removal of 8 bases from V and 6 bases from J, the junction contained 6 bases not matched to a gene. The CDR3 loop spans 13 amino acids. The germline V gene encodes CDR1 LGHNA and CDR2 YNFKEQ.